The sequence of this T cell receptor beta chain was determined in a study of shared clonotypes between healthy human individuals. Replicate PCRs run on sorted subsets employed roughly 190 ng DNA, approximately 30,000 T cell genomes. Methods used by the authors: Filtering differed, since immunoSEQ gave only junction sequences and no quality scores. The data were produced by immunoSEQ multiplex PCR, yet TCRdb's version contains in-frame clones alone and is incomplete. The DNA gave D and trimming, while V, J and clone size come from that table. Found here are approximately 2.5 million clones, more than 90% of them singletons; the top ten hold over 0.12%. Trimming shortened V by 5 bases and J by 4 bases, and 23 bases separated the two germline ends. The CDR3 contains 18 residues. Germline V lookup: CDR1 MNHEY, CDR2 SMNVEV (reference sequence). The split of CD4+ cells yielded CD45RA+ naive and CD45RA-negative memory subsets.

The rearrangement joins TRBV27 to TRBJ2-2; D is perhaps TRBD2 (6 bases). Source material: naive CD4+ T cells sorted from blood. As for subset: CD45RA+ positively selected. This TCR was recovered from a man between 18 and 35 years old in good health. CDR3 coding DNA: TGTGCCAGCAGTCAGACAACCCTGAGGAGGGCCCGCACCGGGGAGCTGTTTTTT. It translates to CASSQTTLRRARTGELFF.